The clone carrying this TCR beta chain was seen a handful of times. One junction end disagrees with the germline gene, perhaps due to a read error. A universal primer site and UMIs were added as TCR cDNA was made by 5'RACE template switching. One entry per CDR3 protein results from TCRdb running MiXCR on the 5' RACE reads. Among hundreds of thousands of distinct CDR3 sequences listed, roughly a sixth were seen once. The record originates from a study of T cells after yellow fever vaccination. The material sequenced was PBMCs, taken 5 days after the first yellow fever vaccination. The TCR comes from a man younger than 30 who received the YFV17D yellow fever vaccine.

The CDR3 bases are TGTGCTAGCAGCCCCTACCACGGTGGGCCCCAGCATTTT. Translating it yields CASSPYHGGPQHF. This rearrangement joins TRBV7-7 to TRBJ1-5; D not resolved. CDR3 length equals 13 residues. From germline, CDR1 is SSHAT and CDR2 FNYEAQ (reference sequence).